This T cell receptor beta chain emerged from a study of identifying expanded T cells in peripheral blood. Clones were read by immunoSEQ multiplex PCR, and TCRdb kept only the in-frame ones, dropping some. The sample has 50,000 or so clones; about 92% are singletons. During the collection period, no donor immune events like infections were recorded. Study results and limitations: Across healthy donors, higher total template counts meant significantly greater approximately 2-week count variance. Technical replicates showed roughly 1.2 changed clones; around 2 weeks roughly 15; four weeks 19.

As for this clone: Its antigen is as yet unknown.

The TCR comes from a person aged 18-70 years in good health. Sample: blood.

The CDR3 sequence is CASSPPGTSGSNEQFF. The CDR3 DNA is TGTGCCAGCAGCCCCCCCGGGACTAGCGGGAGTAATGAGCAGTTCTTC. The rearrangement joins TRBV7-9 to TRBJ2-1, with 14 nucleotides matching TRBD2. Per germline, CDR1 SEHNR and CDR2 FQNEAQ (reference sequence). The CDR3 is 16 amino acids. V lost 5 bases to trimming and J lost 7 bases; unmatched junction nucleotides: 7.